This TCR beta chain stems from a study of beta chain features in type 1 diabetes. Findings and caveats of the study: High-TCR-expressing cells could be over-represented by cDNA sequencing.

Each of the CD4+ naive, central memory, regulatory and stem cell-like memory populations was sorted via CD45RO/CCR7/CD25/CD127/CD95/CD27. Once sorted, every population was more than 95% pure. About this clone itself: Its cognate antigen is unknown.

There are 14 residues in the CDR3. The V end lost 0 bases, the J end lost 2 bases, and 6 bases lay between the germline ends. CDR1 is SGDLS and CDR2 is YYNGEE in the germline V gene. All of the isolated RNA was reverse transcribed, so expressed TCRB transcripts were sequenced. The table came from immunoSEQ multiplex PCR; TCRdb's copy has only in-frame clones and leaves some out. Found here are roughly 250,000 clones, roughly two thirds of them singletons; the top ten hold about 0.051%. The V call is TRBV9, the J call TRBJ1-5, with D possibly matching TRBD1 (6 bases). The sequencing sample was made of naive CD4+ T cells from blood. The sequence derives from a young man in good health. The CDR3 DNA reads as TGTGCCAGCAGCGTAGCAGGGGGCAATCAGCCCCAGCATTTT. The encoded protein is CASSVAGGNQPQHF.